This T cell receptor beta chain was captured by sequencing in a study of post-analysis software for immune sequencing data (dated by TCRdb to between 2015 and 2017). About the full investigation: Relapsing-remitting, secondary progressive and progressive-relapsing multiple sclerosis were recorded as disease courses, and subtype annotation was lacking for some patients. The patient repertoires were compared against more than 10 previously published healthy control repertoires obtained from donors aged 6 to 25 years. A subset of samples was prepared in parallel using single-end sample barcoding, then pooled and co-amplified after Illumina adapter ligation. The paper's findings and limits, for the study overall: Significantly higher frequencies in patients than in controls were found for roughly five TRBV segments, including TRBV5-6, TRBV5-1 and TRBV20-1. The multiple sclerosis patient group was slightly younger than the control group. Direct clustering with F measure showed strong co-clustering of samples prepared in the same batch, prompting a batch-effect correction. Compared with controls, multiple sclerosis patients had significantly lower normalized Chao1 diversity, a finding suggesting substantial peripheral T-cell clonal expansion.

To demonstrate the VDJtools post-analysis software, the study profiled TCR beta repertoires from the peripheral blood of 13 young patients with multiple sclerosis. The multiple sclerosis patients were children and adolescents ranging in age from roughly 6 to 15 years. The library came from PCR. The data were produced on an Illumina HiSeq 2500. To reduce PCR and sequencing biases, unique molecular identifiers were built into the TCR beta cDNA libraries. Per 1 to 10 million input T cells, approximately 500,000 cDNA molecules were obtained, such that each molecule approximated one T cell. The patient libraries were prepared and sequenced using the same protocol as the earlier healthy control dataset. Samples belonging to the same batch were prepared together, multiplexed and sequenced on a shared HiSeq lane. The authors' analysis ran thus. MIGEC was used to process the raw barcoded reads, and molecular identifier groups with only a single read were discarded before consensus assembly and CDR3 extraction. Clonotype tables were post-analysed with VDJtools, and diversity was normalized by down-sampling all datasets to the smallest sample size. To correct batch-related cross-sample contamination, repertoire overlap clustering matched CDR3 amino acid sequences but not nucleotide sequences. Using fastp trimming at Q25 and MiXCR clonotype assembly, TCRdb reanalyzed the public sequencing data and kept in-frame beta chains. Rows merge per CDR3 protein into single entries with the most common DNA and genes. In this record, the V and J calls reflect TCRdb's handling and not the investigators' own analysis. The sample table contains 650,000 to 850,000 distinct CDR3 sequences; only one count was recorded for just over 45% of them. The ten largest account for roughly 4.9% of the sample.

This clonotype was seen more than once but under ten times. This clone's antigen is unknown. One base away there is no much larger clone; base qualities are not given. Its CDR3 holds 15 amino acids, cysteine through phenylalanine. CDR3 DNA only is kept here, 45 bases in frame from base 1. Trimming removed 2 bases from V and 7 bases from J, leaving 15 bases between the germline ends. The germline V gene encodes CDR1 SNHLY and CDR2 FYNNEI. Here the chain combines TRBV2 and TRBJ2-1; 6 matching bases give a weak D call of TRBD2. Sequenced sample: blood. The source is a girl between 10 and 17 years old with multiple sclerosis. The nucleotide sequence is TGTGCCAGCAGTGAAAAGGGACTTGGGAAGAATGAGCAGTTCTTC. It specifies CASSEKGLGKNEQFF.